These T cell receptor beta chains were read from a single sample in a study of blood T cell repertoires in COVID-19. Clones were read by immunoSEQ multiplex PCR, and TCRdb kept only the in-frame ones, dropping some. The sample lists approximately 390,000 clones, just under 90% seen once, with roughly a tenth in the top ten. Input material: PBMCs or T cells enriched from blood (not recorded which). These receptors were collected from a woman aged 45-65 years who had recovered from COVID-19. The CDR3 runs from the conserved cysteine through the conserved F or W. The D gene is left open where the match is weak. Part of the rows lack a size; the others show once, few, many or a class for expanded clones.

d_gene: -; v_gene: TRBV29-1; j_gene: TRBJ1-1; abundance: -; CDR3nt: TGCAGCGTTGTGGAGGACGTTATGAACACTGAAGCTTTCTTT; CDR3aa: CSVVEDVMNTEAFF
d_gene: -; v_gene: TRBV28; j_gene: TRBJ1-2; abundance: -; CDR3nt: TGTGCCAGCACACCGGGACATCTCTCTTCTTCTAACTATGGCTACACCTTC; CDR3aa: CASTPGHLSSSNYGYTF
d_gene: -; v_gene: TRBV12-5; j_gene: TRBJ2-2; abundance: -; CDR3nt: TGTGCTAGTGCCAAATTGGGACAGAACACCGGGGAGCTGTTTTTT; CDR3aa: CASAKLGQNTGELFF
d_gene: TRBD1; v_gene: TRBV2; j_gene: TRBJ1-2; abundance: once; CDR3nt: TGTGCCAGCTCTCGGACAGGGGGCTATGGCTACACCTTC; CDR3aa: CASSRTGGYGYTF
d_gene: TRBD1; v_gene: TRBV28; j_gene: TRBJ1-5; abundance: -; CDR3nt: TGTGCCAGCAGTTTACGTGTACAGGGGAGCAATCAGCCCCAGCATTTT; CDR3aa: CASSLRVQGSNQPQHF
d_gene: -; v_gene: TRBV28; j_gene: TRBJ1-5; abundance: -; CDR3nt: TGTGCCAGCAGCGGCAATCAGCCCCAGCATTTT; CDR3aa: CASSGNQPQHF
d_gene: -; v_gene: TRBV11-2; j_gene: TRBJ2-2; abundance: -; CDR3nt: TGTGCCAGCAGCTCCCCCCTAGAGGACAAGCCGACCGGGGAGCTGTTTTTT; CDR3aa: CASSSPLEDKPTGELFF
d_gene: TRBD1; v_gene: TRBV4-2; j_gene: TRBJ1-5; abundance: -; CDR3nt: TGTGCCAGCAGCCAAGAAGGTTGGGCAGGGGGCCTGAATCAGCCCCAGCATTTT; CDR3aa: CASSQEGWAGGLNQPQHF
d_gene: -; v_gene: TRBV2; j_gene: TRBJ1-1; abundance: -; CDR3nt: TGTGCCAGCAGGACAGGCCCTGAAGCTTTCTTT; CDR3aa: CASRTGPEAFF
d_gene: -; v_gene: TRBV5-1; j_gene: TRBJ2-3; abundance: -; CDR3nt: TGCGCCAGCATCGGTGGTGGGGGGGCCGTCGCAGATACGCAGTATTTT; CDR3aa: CASIGGGGAVADTQYF
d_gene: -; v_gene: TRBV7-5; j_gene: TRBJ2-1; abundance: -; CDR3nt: TGTGCCAGAAGCTTATGTTACGGACAGGGAATTTCTGAGCAGTTCTTC; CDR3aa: CARSLCYGQGISEQFF
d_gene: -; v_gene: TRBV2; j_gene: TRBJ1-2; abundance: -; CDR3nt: TGTGCCAGCAGAGACCAAGAGGGGAGGAACTATGGCTACACCTTC; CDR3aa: CASRDQEGRNYGYTF
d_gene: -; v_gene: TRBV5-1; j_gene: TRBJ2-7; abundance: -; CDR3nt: TGCGCCAGCAGCTTGGGAGGCAGGGGCGACGAGCAGTACTTC; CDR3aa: CASSLGGRGDEQYF
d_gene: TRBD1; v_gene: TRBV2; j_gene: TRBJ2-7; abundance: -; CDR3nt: TGTGCCAGCAAGGCCGGACAGGGTAACTACGAGCAGTACTTC; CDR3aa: CASKAGQGNYEQYF
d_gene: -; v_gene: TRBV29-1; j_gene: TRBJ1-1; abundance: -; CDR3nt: TGCAGCGTTGCGAGAGAGGTGAACACTGAAGCTTTCTTT; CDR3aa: CSVAREVNTEAFF
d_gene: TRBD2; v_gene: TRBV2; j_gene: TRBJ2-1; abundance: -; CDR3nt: TGTGCCAGCAGGGCTACTAGCGGGGGATACAATGAGCAGTTCTTC; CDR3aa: CASRATSGGYNEQFF
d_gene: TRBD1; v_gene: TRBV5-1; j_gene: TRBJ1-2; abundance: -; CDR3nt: TGCGCCAGCAGCTTACAGGGGACTGACGGATATGGCTACACCTTC; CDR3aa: CASSLQGTDGYGYTF
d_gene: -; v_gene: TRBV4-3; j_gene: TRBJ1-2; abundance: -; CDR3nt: TGCGCCAGCAGCCAAGGTAGGACAGAAAACTATGGCTACACCTTC; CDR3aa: CASSQGRTENYGYTF
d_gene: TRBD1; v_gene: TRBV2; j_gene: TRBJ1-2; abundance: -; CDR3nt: TGTGCCAGCAGTGGAGACAGGGGTTATGGCTACACCTTC; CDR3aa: CASSGDRGYGYTF
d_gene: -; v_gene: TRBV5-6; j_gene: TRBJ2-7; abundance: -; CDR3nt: TGTGCCAGCAGCTTGACAGGGAGCTACGAGCAGTACTTC; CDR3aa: CASSLTGSYEQYF
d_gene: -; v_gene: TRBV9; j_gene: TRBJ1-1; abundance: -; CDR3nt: TGTGCCAGCAGCGTCCTCGGGGGGAACACTGAAGCTTTCTTT; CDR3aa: CASSVLGGNTEAFF
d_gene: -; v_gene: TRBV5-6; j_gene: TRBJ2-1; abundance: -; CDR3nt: TGTGCCAGCAGCTTGTTCACAGGGATTGGGAATGAGCAGTTCTTC; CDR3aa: CASSLFTGIGNEQFF
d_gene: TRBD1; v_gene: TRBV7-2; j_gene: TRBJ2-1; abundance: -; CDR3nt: TGTGCCAGCAGCTTTGTCACAGGGGGCAACAATGAGCAGTTCTTC; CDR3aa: CASSFVTGGNNEQFF
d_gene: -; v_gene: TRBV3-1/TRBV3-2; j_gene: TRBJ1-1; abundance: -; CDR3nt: TGTGCCAGCAGCCCAGGGCCCGTGAACACTGAAGCTTTCTTT; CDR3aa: CASSPGPVNTEAFF
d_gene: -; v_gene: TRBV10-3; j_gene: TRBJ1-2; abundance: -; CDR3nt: TGTGCCATCAGTGGGGGGGACGCCACTCTAAACTATGGCTACACCTTC; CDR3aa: CAISGGDATLNYGYTF
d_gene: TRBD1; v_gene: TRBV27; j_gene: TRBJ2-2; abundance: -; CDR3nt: TGTGCCAGCAGTCGTGCCTACGGGACAGCAAACACCGGGGAGCTGTTTTTT; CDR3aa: CASSRAYGTANTGELFF
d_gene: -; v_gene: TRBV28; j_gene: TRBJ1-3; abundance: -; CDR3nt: TGTGCCAGCAGTTTTGAGAGGACACACGCAAACACCATATATTTT; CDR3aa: CASSFERTHANTIYF
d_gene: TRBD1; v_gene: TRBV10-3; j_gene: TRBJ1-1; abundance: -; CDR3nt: TGTGCCATCAGCGAAAACAGGGGATGGAACACTGAAGCTTTCTTT; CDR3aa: CAISENRGWNTEAFF
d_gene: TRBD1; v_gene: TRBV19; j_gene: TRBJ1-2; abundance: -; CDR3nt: TGTGCCAGTAGTATCCGGGACAGGGACTATGGCTACACCTTC; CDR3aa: CASSIRDRDYGYTF
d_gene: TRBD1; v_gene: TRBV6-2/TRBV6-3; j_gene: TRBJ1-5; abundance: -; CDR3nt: TGTGCCAGCAGTCGGGGGACAGGGGTTCGCAATCAGCCCCAGCATTTT; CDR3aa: CASSRGTGVRNQPQHF